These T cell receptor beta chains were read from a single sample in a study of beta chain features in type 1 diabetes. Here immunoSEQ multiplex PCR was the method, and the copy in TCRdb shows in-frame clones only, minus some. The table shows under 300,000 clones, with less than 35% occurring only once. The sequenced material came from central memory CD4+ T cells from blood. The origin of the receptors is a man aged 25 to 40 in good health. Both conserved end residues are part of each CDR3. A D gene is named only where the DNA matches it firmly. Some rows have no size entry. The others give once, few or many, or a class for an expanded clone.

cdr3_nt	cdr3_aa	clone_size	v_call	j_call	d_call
TGTGCCAGCAGCCAAGAGGGTCCAGCGGAGCAGTACTTC	CASSQEGPAEQYF	NA	TRBV14	TRBJ2-7	NA
TGTGCCAGCAGCTCCACAACAGAGACCCAGTACTTC	CASSSTTETQYF	NA	TRBV7-2	TRBJ2-5	NA
TGTGCCAGCACCCGAGACGGGGGCTATTCACCCCTCCACTTT	CASTRDGGYSPLHF	NA	TRBV27	TRBJ1-6	NA
TGCGCCAGCAGCCAAGATAACACCGGGGAGCTGTTTTTT	CASSQDNTGELFF	few	TRBV5-4	TRBJ2-2	NA
TGTGCCTGGAAATTCCACGACCAACAAGCTTTCTTT	CAWKFHDQQAFF	few	TRBV30	TRBJ1-1	NA
TGTGCCAGCAGTGGCCAAAGGAGCTCCTACGAGCAGTACTTC	CASSGQRSSYEQYF	many	TRBV2	TRBJ2-7	NA
TGCGCCAGCAGTCAACGGAAAGAGACCCAGTACTTC	CASSQRKETQYF	many	TRBV23-1	TRBJ2-5	NA
TGCGCCATCGGGGCAGCCATCATAGCATCCTATAATTCACCCCTCCACTTT	CAIGAAIIASYNSPLHF	NA	TRBV23-1	TRBJ1-6	NA
TGTGCCAGCAGCTACCAACCCGGGACAGGTTCGCGTGAGCAGTTCTTC	CASSYQPGTGSREQFF	NA	TRBV13	TRBJ2-1	TRBD1
TGCGCCAGCAGCTCCTGGGGGCGTGAGACCTACAATGAGCAGTTCTTC	CASSSWGRETYNEQFF	few	TRBV5-1	TRBJ2-1	NA
TGTGCCAGCAGCCCGACAGGGGGGAGCTCTGGGGCCAACGTCCTGACTTTC	CASSPTGGSSGANVLTF	NA	TRBV7-6	TRBJ2-6	TRBD1
TGTGCCAGCTCACCGGGACAGAGCAATCAGCCCCAGCATTTT	CASSPGQSNQPQHF	few	TRBV18	TRBJ1-5	TRBD1
TGTGCCTGGAGTGCCCAGCGTAACTATGGCTACACCTTC	CAWSAQRNYGYTF	NA	TRBV30	TRBJ1-2	NA
TGTGCCAGCTCACTGGGACTAGCAAGTCAAGAGACCCAGTACTTC	CASSLGLASQETQYF	once	TRBV18	TRBJ2-5	TRBD2
TGTGCCACCAGCAGAGATATCAGGGAAGGACAGACGGATGGCTACACCTTC	CATSRDIREGQTDGYTF	NA	TRBV15	TRBJ1-2	NA
TGTGCCAGCAGAGAGGGAGTCTACGAGCAGTACTTC	CASREGVYEQYF	few	TRBV2	TRBJ2-7	NA
TGTGCCAGCAGTCGCCGACTCGGCGGGTGGAATGAGCAGTTCTTC	CASSRRLGGWNEQFF	many	TRBV6-5	TRBJ2-1	NA
TGTGCCAGCAGGACGGGACCACGAGACACTGAAGCTTTCTTT	CASRTGPRDTEAFF	NA	TRBV5-6	TRBJ1-1	NA
TGCGCCAGCAGCTTGGAAGGGAGCCTTACCGGGGAGCTGTTTTTT	CASSLEGSLTGELFF	NA	TRBV5-1	TRBJ2-2	NA
TGCGCCAGCAGCCCTGACAGGGGCGGCACCGGGGAGCTGTTTTTT	CASSPDRGGTGELFF	few	TRBV5-1	TRBJ2-2	TRBD1
TGTGCCAGTTCGGGACAGCAAAATCAGCCCCAGCATTTT	CASSGQQNQPQHF	many	TRBV6-5	TRBJ1-5	TRBD1
TGTGCCAGCAGTTCGGACAGGGGCACGAATACGCAGTATTTT	CASSSDRGTNTQYF	NA	TRBV7-2	TRBJ2-3	TRBD1
TGTGCCAGCAGCTTAAGGACTACGAACACAGATACGCAGTATTTT	CASSLRTTNTDTQYF	NA	TRBV7-6	TRBJ2-3	NA
TGTGCCAGCAGCTTAGGAGCCGGGCGTAGCACAGATACGCAGTATTTT	CASSLGAGRSTDTQYF	NA	TRBV7-2	TRBJ2-3	NA
TGTGCCAGCACTTTTACAGGGACCAACGAGCAGTACTTC	CASTFTGTNEQYF	NA	TRBV2	TRBJ2-7	NA
TGCAGCGTTCTCCTAGCGGGAGGGTTCCGGGAGCAGTTCTTC	CSVLLAGGFREQFF	NA	TRBV29-1	TRBJ2-1	TRBD2
TGTGCCAGTAGTATGGGACACTCTGGGGCCAACGTCCTGACTTTC	CASSMGHSGANVLTF	many	TRBV19	TRBJ2-6	NA
TGTGCCAGCTCTAAGGAAGGGGTAACTAATGAAAAACTGTTTTTT	CASSKEGVTNEKLFF	NA	TRBV2	TRBJ1-4	NA
TGTGCCAGCTCCCTCCAGGGGGGTTCTATGAACACTGAAGCTTTCTTT	CASSLQGGSMNTEAFF	NA	TRBV18	TRBJ1-1	TRBD1
TGTGCCAGCAGCTTACAATCCTATAATTCACCCCTCCACTTT	CASSLQSYNSPLHF	NA	TRBV7-2	TRBJ1-6	NA
TGCGCCAGCAGCCAATCCGAAGGAGACACCGGGGAGCTGTTTTTT	CASSQSEGDTGELFF	few	TRBV4-3	TRBJ2-2	NA
TGTGCCAGCAGCTCAGGGACAGACCTCTACGAGCAGTACTTC	CASSSGTDLYEQYF	few	TRBV5-4	TRBJ2-7	TRBD1
TGCAGCGTGAAGGGGATAGCAGGGGTGGGGACCCAGTACTTC	CSVKGIAGVGTQYF	few	TRBV29-1	TRBJ2-5	NA
TGCGCCAGCAGCTTAGGGGGAGACTCCTATGGCTACACCTTC	CASSLGGDSYGYTF	NA	TRBV5-1	TRBJ1-2	NA
TGTGCCAGCAGACGACGGGCGGGGGAAGAGACCCAGTACTTC	CASRRRAGEETQYF	few	TRBV5-4	TRBJ2-5	TRBD2
TGTGCCAGCAGTCCTCCTAGCGGGAGGGGACAAGAGACCCAGTACTTC	CASSPPSGRGQETQYF	few	TRBV28	TRBJ2-5	TRBD2
TGTGCCAGCACCGACAATACGGAGACCCAGTACTTC	CASTDNTETQYF	few	TRBV28	TRBJ2-5	NA
TGTGCCAGCAGCGGGGACTACGACGAGACCCAGTACTTC	CASSGDYDETQYF	few	TRBV6-5	TRBJ2-5	TRBD2
TGTGCCAGCCACGAGCTAGCGGGAGGGTCAGATACGCAGTATTTT	CASHELAGGSDTQYF	few	TRBV7-8	TRBJ2-3	TRBD2
TGCGCCAGCACTGGACGGTTCTACGAGCAGTACTTC	CASTGRFYEQYF	NA	TRBV5-1	TRBJ2-7	NA
TGTGCCAGCAGCCTGGGGAATGTCGGGAGCACAGATACGCAGTATTTT	CASSLGNVGSTDTQYF	NA	TRBV5-5	TRBJ2-3	NA
TGTGCCAGCAGTGGAACCTCTCGGGCAGGGGAAAACTATGGCTACACCTTC	CASSGTSRAGENYGYTF	NA	TRBV25-1	TRBJ1-2	NA
TGTGCCAGCAGCTCGACTAGCGGGGGTACAGATACGCAGTATTTT	CASSSTSGGTDTQYF	once	TRBV5-4	TRBJ2-3	TRBD2
TGTGCCAGCTCACAACACTCGAACACTGAAGCTTTCTTT	CASSQHSNTEAFF	NA	TRBV18	TRBJ1-1	NA
TGTGCCAGCAGCTTAGCGGCAGGGGGCGCATCGAGGCAGCCCCAGCATTTT	CASSLAAGGASRQPQHF	few	TRBV7-2	TRBJ1-5	TRBD1
TGTGCCAGCAGCTTATATACAGGGTCCTACAATGAGCAGTTCTTC	CASSLYTGSYNEQFF	few	TRBV7-6	TRBJ2-1	NA
TGTGCCAGCAGTGTGAGCGGAGAATACAATGAGCAGTTCTTC	CASSVSGEYNEQFF	NA	TRBV25-1	TRBJ2-1	NA
TGTGCCAGCAGGCTGCAGGGGAGCTCGCAGTATTTT	CASRLQGSSQYF	NA	TRBV28	TRBJ2-3	NA
TGTGCCACCAGCACCTTGGAGGGGCTAGGGCCAGATACGCAGTATTTT	CATSTLEGLGPDTQYF	NA	TRBV15	TRBJ2-3	NA
TGTGCCAGCAGCTTAACTAGCGGGATATACGAGCAGTACTTC	CASSLTSGIYEQYF	NA	TRBV7-2	TRBJ2-7	TRBD2
TGTGCCTGGAGTTGGGACTCCACCGGGGAGCTGTTTTTT	CAWSWDSTGELFF	NA	TRBV30	TRBJ2-2	NA
TGTGCCAGCAGTTCTCCACCGGGACAGCGAGAGCTGTTTTTT	CASSSPPGQRELFF	few	TRBV27	TRBJ2-2	TRBD1
TGCGCCAGCAGTCCCCAGAGCGGGAGTATAGGAGAGACCCAGTACTTC	CASSPQSGSIGETQYF	NA	TRBV5-1	TRBJ2-5	TRBD2
TGCAGCGCCCGAGGCGGACCGAACACTGAAGCTTTCTTT	CSARGGPNTEAFF	few	TRBV29-1	TRBJ1-1	NA
TGTGCCAGCAGCGCAGACCATAATTCACCCCTCCACTTT	CASSADHNSPLHF	NA	TRBV2	TRBJ1-6	NA